This T cell receptor (beta chain) was observed in a study of blood T cell repertoires in COVID-19. V was cut by 3 bases and J by 1 base, with 9 bases left in between. The CDR3 loop spans 14 amino acids. CDR1 and CDR2 from the germline V gene are KGHSH and LQKENI. Someone with COVID-19 had been met by exposed participants within 2 weeks before study entry. Here immunoSEQ multiplex PCR was the method, and the copy in TCRdb shows in-frame clones only, minus some. The repertoire holds more than 110,000 clones, with approximately 80% as singletons. The chain carries TRBV18 and TRBJ1-2; a possible D gene is TRBD1 (5 bases). The sequenced sample consisted of PBMCs or T cells enriched from blood (not recorded which). This TCR was sampled from a woman aged 18-35 years who had been exposed to COVID-19. CDR3 residues: CASSPKTVNYGYTF. For the CDR3, the DNA is TGTGCCAGCTCACCGAAGACAGTTAACTATGGCTACACCTTC.